This T cell receptor (beta chain) stems from a study of OX40 agonist ivuxolimab in advanced cancers. The V end was cut by 3 bases, the J end by 6 bases, with 14 bases between. CDR1 is MGHDK and CDR2 is SYGVNS in the germline V gene. The CDR3 runs to 15 residues. The method was immunoSEQ multiplex PCR; TCRdb's version includes in-frame clones alone and lacks a portion of them. This sample has approximately 91,000 clones; around 87% occur once, and the top ten carry 0.31%. The material sequenced was CD4+ or CD8+ T cells sorted from blood, taken in a trial of the OX40 agonist ivuxolimab. The V and J genes are TRBV25-1 and TRBJ1-4; D is possibly TRBD1 (6 bases). The receptor's source is an adult with an advanced solid tumor such as melanoma, head and neck, liver or kidney cancer. The CDR3 loop reads CASSDPRRGYEKLFF. The CDR3 nucleotides read TGTGCCAGCAGTGACCCCCGCAGGGGATATGAAAAACTGTTTTTT.